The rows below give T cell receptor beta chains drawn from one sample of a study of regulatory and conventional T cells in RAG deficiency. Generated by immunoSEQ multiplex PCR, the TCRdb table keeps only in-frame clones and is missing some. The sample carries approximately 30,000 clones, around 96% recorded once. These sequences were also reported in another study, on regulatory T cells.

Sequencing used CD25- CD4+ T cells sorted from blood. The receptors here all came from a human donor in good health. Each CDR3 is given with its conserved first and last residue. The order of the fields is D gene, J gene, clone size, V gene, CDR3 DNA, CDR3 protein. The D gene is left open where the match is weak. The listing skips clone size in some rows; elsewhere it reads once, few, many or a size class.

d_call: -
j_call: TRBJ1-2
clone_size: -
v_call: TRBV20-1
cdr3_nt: TGCAGTGCCGACTCGGGGTATGGCTACACCTTC
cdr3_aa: CSADSGYGYTF

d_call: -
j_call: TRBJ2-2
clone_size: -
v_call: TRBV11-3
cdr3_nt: TGTGCCAGCAGCTTAGAGGGAGCCACCGGGGAGCTGTTTTTT
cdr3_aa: CASSLEGATGELFF

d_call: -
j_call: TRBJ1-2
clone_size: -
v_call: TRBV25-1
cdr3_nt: TGTGCCAGCAGTGCCCGAGGTTATGGCTACACCTTC
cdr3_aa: CASSARGYGYTF

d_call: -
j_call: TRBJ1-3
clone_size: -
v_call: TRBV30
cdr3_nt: TGTGCCTGGATTAGCTCTGGAAACACCATATATTTT
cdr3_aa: CAWISSGNTIYF

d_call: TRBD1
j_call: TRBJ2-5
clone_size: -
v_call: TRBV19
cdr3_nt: TGTGCCAGTAGGACCGGGACAGGGGTTTTGGGGACCCAGTACTTC
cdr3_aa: CASRTGTGVLGTQYF

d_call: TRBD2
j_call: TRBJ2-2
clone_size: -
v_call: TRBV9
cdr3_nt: TGTGCCAGCAGCGCGAGTGGCTCGGGACTAGCGGGAGGGCGCGGGGAGCTGTTTTTT
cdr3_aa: CASSASGSGLAGGRGELFF

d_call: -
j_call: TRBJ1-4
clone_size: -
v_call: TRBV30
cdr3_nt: TGTGCCTGGAGTGTACTGGGTTGGAGGGAGGCAAAACTGTTTTTT
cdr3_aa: CAWSVLGWREAKLFF

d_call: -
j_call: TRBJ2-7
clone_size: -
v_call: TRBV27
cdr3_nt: TGTGCCAGCAGGAACCCGGGACTCGAGTACGAGCAGTACTTC
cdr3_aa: CASRNPGLEYEQYF

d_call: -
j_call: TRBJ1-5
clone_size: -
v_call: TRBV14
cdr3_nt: TGTGCCAGCAGCCACCCGACACAGGGTCGGAGCAATCAGCCCCAGCATTTT
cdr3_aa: CASSHPTQGRSNQPQHF

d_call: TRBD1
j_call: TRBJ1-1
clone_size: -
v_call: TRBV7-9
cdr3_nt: TGTGCCAGCAGCCCCGGGACAGGGGACTACTCTGAAGCTTTCTTT
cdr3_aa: CASSPGTGDYSEAFF

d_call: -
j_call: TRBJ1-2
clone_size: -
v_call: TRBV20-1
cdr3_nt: TGCAGTGCTAGGCTGAGCTATGGCTACACCTTC
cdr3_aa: CSARLSYGYTF

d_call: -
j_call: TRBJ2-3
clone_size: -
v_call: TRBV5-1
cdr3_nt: TGCGCCAGCAGCTTGGCCGGGGGCACAGATACGCAGTATTTT
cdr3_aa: CASSLAGGTDTQYF

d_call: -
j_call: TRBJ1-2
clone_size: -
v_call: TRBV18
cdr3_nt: TGTGCCAGCTCACCAGCTTTAATGTCTGGGGCTAGGGGCTACACCTTC
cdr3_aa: CASSPALMSGARGYTF

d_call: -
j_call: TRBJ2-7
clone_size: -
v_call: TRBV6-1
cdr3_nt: TGTGCCAGCAGTTCATACCCCGGGGGATACGAGCAGTACTTC
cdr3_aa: CASSSYPGGYEQYF

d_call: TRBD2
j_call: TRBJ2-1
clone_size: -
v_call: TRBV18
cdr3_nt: TGTGCCAGCTCAACCCGGGGTAGCGGGAAGGATGGCAATGAGCAGTTCTTC
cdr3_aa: CASSTRGSGKDGNEQFF

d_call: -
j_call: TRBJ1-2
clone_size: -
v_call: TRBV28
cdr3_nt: TGTGCCGGAAGAAACCAGGGGCGCTCCAATGGCTACACCTTC
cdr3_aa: CAGRNQGRSNGYTF

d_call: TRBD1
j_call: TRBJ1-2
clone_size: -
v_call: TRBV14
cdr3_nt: TGTGCCAGCAGCCGGACAGGGAGACTCTATGGCTACACCTTC
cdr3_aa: CASSRTGRLYGYTF

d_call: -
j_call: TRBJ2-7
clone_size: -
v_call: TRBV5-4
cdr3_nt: TGTGCCAGCAGCAGCGGGGCGGGGGCGGGCGAGCAGTACTTC
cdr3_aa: CASSSGAGAGEQYF

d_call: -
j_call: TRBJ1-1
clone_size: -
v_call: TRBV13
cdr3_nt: TGTGCCAGCAGCTCCCCGTTCGACAGGTCGAACACTGAAGCTTTCTTT
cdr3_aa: CASSSPFDRSNTEAFF

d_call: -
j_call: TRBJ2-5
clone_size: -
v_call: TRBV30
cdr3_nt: TGTGCCTGGAGTGATAACATGGGACAACAAGAGACCCAGTACTTC
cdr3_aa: CAWSDNMGQQETQYF

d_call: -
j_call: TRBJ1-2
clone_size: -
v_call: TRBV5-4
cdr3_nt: TGTGCCAGCAGCTTGACCAGGATGCAAGGTGATGGCTACACCTTC
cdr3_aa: CASSLTRMQGDGYTF

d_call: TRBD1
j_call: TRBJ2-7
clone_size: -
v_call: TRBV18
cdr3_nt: TGTGCCAGCTCACCTGACAGGGGGGAAGAGCAGTACTTC
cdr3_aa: CASSPDRGEEQYF

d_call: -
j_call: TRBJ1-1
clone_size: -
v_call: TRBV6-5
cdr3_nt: TGTGCCAGCAGTTACGACAGACGTGAAGCTTTCTTT
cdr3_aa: CASSYDRREAFF

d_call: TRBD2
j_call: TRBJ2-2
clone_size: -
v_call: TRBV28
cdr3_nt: TGTGCCAGCAGTTTCCTGGCGGGGGGGTCGGACACCGGGGAGCTGTTTTTT
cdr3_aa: CASSFLAGGSDTGELFF

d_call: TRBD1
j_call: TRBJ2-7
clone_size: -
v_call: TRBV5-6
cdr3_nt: TGTGCCAGCAGCTTCGGGACAGGGAGCCTGTACGAGCAGTACTTC
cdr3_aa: CASSFGTGSLYEQYF

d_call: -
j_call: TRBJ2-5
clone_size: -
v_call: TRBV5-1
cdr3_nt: TGCGCCAGCAGCGTCAGGGAATCAGGGACCCAGTACTTC
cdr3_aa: CASSVRESGTQYF

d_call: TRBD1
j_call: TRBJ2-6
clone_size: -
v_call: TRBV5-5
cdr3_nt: TGTGCCAGCAGCCGACCAGGGGGTGAACCTGGGGCCAACGTCCTGACTTTC
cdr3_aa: CASSRPGGEPGANVLTF

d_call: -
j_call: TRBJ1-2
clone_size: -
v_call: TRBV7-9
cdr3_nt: TGTGCCAGCAGCCTACGAAATTTGGATGGCTACACCTTC
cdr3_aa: CASSLRNLDGYTF

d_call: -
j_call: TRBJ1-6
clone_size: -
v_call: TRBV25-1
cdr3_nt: TGTGCCAGCAGTGCAGGGATTGGGTGGACCCTCCACTTT
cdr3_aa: CASSAGIGWTLHF

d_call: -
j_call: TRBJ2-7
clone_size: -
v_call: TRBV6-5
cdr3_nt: TGTGCCAGCAGTTCCCTAAGTCGGGACACCTACGAGCAGTACTTC
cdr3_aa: CASSSLSRDTYEQYF

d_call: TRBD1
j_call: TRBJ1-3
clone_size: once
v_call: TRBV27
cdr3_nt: TGTGCCAGCAGCTCCGACAGGGCGGGAAACACCATATATTTT
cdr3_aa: CASSSDRAGNTIYF

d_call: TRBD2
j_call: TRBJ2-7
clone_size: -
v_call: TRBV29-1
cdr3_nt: TGCAGCGCTTCGGGACTAGCGGGAGGCACCTACGAGCAGTACTTC
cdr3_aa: CSASGLAGGTYEQYF

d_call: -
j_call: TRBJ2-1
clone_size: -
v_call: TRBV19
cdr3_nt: TGTGCCAGTAGCACCGTCGGTTTGTTCCGGCAGTTCTTC
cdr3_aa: CASSTVGLFRQFF

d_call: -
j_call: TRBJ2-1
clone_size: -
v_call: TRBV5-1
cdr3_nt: TGCGCCAGCAGCTTGGCCTCGACAGGTGAGCAGTTCTTC
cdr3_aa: CASSLASTGEQFF

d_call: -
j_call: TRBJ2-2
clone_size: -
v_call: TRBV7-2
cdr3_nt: TGTGCCAGCAGCTTAACGGGGGCGAACACCGGGGAGCTGTTTTTT
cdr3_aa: CASSLTGANTGELFF

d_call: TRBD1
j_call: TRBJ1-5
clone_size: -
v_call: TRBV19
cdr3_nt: TGTGCCAGCAGACAGACAGGGTTCAATCAGCCCCAGCATTTT
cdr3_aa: CASRQTGFNQPQHF

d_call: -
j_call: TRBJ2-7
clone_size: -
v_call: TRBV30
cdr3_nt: TGTGCCTGGAGTGTCCAGTACTACGAGCAGTACTTC
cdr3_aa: CAWSVQYYEQYF

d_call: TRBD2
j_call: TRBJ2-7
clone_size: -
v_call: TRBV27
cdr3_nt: TGTGCCAGCAGTGGCCGAGGCCAGCGGGGAACCTACGAGCAGTACTTC
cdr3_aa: CASSGRGQRGTYEQYF

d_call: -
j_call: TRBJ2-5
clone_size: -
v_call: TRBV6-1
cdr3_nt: TGTGCCAGCAGTGATTTGTTTTCTAGGCGAGAGACCCAGTACTTC
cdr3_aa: CASSDLFSRRETQYF

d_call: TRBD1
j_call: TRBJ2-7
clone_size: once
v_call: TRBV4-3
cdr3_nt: TGCGCCAGCAGCCAAGGGGCGTCTTGGGACAGGCACCCACCCTACGAGCAGTACTTC
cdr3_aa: CASSQGASWDRHPPYEQYF

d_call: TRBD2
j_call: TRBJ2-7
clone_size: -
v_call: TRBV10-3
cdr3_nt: TGTGCCATCAGTGAGCCGGGACTAGCGGGGGGCTACGAGCAGTACTTC
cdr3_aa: CAISEPGLAGGYEQYF

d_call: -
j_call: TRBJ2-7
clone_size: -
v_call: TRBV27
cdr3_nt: TGTGCCAGCAAGGGGGGGCCAACCGAGCAGTACTTC
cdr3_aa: CASKGGPTEQYF

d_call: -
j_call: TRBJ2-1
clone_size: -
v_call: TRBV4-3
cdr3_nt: TGCGCCAGCCCCCGACTTGGTGACTCCTACAATGAGCAGTTCTTC
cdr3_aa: CASPRLGDSYNEQFF